Listed below are T cell receptor beta chains from one sample, sequenced in a study of T-cell reconstitution after alpha-beta-depleted transplantation in children. Each CDR3 protein gets one entry after TCRdb re-called the PCR reads with MiXCR. This table has some 600,000 distinct CDR3 sequences, 10% to 15% appearing once. Sequenced here: PBMCs, mostly from graft donor cells, sampled 360 days after TCRalphabeta/CD19-depleted stem cell transplant. Receptors were obtained from a male patient younger than 18 who had a stem cell transplant for acute myeloid leukemia, so the T cells may come from the graft donor. The CDR3 runs from the conserved cysteine through the conserved F or W. A D gene is named only where the DNA matches it firmly. The size field is filled for only some rows; it gives once, few, many or a size class.

TRBV29-1,many,-,TRBJ2-7,TGCAGCGTTAGGATCGATGTTTCCTACGAGCAGTACTTC,CSVRIDVSYEQYF
TRBV12-3/TRBV12-4,few,-,TRBJ2-6,TGTGCCAGCAGAACCCCCGGACCTTCTGGGGCCAACGTCCTGACTTTC,CASRTPGPSGANVLTF
TRBV5-1,-,TRBD1,TRBJ2-2,TGCGCCAGCAGCTTCGCCGACAGGGCCGGGGAGCTGTTTTTT,CASSFADRAGELFF
TRBV30,once,-,TRBJ2-3,TGTGCCTGGAGTGATAACAATCAGCCCCAGTATTTT,CAWSDNNQPQYF
TRBV5-1,-,-,TRBJ2-1,TGCGCCAGCAGCTTCACGGGTTCCTCCTACAATGAGCAGTTCTTC,CASSFTGSSYNEQFF
TRBV20-1,few,-,TRBJ2-3,TGCAGTGCCGTTCGGGGGGCCGAAGATACGCAGTATTTT,CSAVRGAEDTQYF
TRBV29-1,many,-,TRBJ1-2,TGCAGCGTTGATTCTCCCCTCTATGGCTACACCTTC,CSVDSPLYGYTF
TRBV7-3,-,-,TRBJ2-3,TGTGCCAGCAGCTTAAGCCGGACAGTTGATACGCAGTATTTT,CASSLSRTVDTQYF
TRBV10-3,-,-,TRBJ2-1,TGTGCCATCAGTCCCAGGGATCGACCGCTTAATGAGCAGTTCTTC,CAISPRDRPLNEQFF
TRBV18,many,TRBD1,TRBJ2-3,TGTGCCAGCTCACCACCTCTAGGACAGGGGGCCTCAGATACGCAGTATTTT,CASSPPLGQGASDTQYF
TRBV7-8,few,TRBD2,TRBJ2-3,TGTGCCAGCAGCTTAGATCTTGCGGGAGTAACAGATACGCAGTATTTT,CASSLDLAGVTDTQYF
TRBV7-8,-,-,TRBJ2-7,TGTGCCAGCAGCGCCCGGGACTTAAGCTCCTACGAGCAGTACTTC,CASSARDLSSYEQYF
TRBV20-1,-,-,TRBJ2-5,TGCAGTGCTACAGCGTATGGCGTACCAAAAGAGACCCAGTACTTC,CSATAYGVPKETQYF
TRBV10-3,few,TRBD2,TRBJ2-7,TGTGCCATCGCGTCGGGACTAGCGGGCTCCTACGAGCAGTACTTC,CAIASGLAGSYEQYF
TRBV10-3,few,-,TRBJ2-3,TGTGCCATCAGTGAGTTTCGGGAAACCACAGATACGCAGTATTTT,CAISEFRETTDTQYF
TRBV18,-,TRBD1,TRBJ1-3,TGTGCCAGCTCACCGGACAGGCCCGGAAACACCATATATTTT,CASSPDRPGNTIYF
TRBV18,-,-,TRBJ2-5,TGTGCCAGCTCACGGGGGAGAGGTGCAGGAGAGACCCAGTACTTC,CASSRGRGAGETQYF
TRBV2,-,TRBD1,TRBJ2-7,TGTGCCAGCAGAAGAGGACAGGGTGGGCGGAGAGAGCAGTACTTC,CASRRGQGGRREQYF
TRBV11-1,-,TRBD1,TRBJ2-1,TGTGCCAGCAGCCCGGGACAGGGGCAGGAGGAGCAGTTCTTC,CASSPGQGQEEQFF
TRBV7-3,few,-,TRBJ2-1,TGTGCCAGCAGCTTAGAAGAAAGGCAGTTCTTC,CASSLEERQFF
TRBV20-1,once,-,TRBJ1-3,TGCAGTGCTAGTATAGGGGGGGCTGGAAACACCATATATTTT,CSASIGGAGNTIYF
TRBV5-6,-,TRBD1,TRBJ1-1,TGTGCCAGCAGACTCGACAGGGCGAACACTGAAGCTTTCTTT,CASRLDRANTEAFF
TRBV5-1,few,-,TRBJ2-7,TGCGCCAGCAGCTTGGAGGTGGGCAACGAGCAGTACTTC,CASSLEVGNEQYF
TRBV14,many,-,TRBJ2-4,TGTGCCAGCAGCCAAGAGCTCCCAGGGCCCAAAAACATTCAGTACTTC,CASSQELPGPKNIQYF
TRBV6-2/TRBV6-3,-,-,TRBJ2-7,TGTGCCAGCAGTTACCCGGACCTCTACGAGCAGTACTTC,CASSYPDLYEQYF
TRBV20-1,many,-,TRBJ1-3,TGCAGTGCTAGTAGAACGGCCGGATTCTCTGGAAACACCATATATTTT,CSASRTAGFSGNTIYF
TRBV15,few,-,TRBJ2-1,TGTGCCACCAGCAGCGATCCAGGACTAGAGCAGTTCTTC,CATSSDPGLEQFF
TRBV28,-,-,TRBJ2-1,TGTGCCAGCAGTTTCCTACGGGTGAGCTCCTACAATGAGCAGTTCTTC,CASSFLRVSSYNEQFF
TRBV27,-,-,TRBJ2-5,TGTGCCAGCAGTTTAGAGTGGGGCCAAGAGACCCAGTACTTC,CASSLEWGQETQYF
TRBV9,few,TRBD2,TRBJ2-7,TGTGCCAGCAGCCCGGGACTAGCGGACGGAGCCTACGAGCAGTACTTC,CASSPGLADGAYEQYF
TRBV7-9,once,-,TRBJ2-7,TGTGCCAGCAGCTTAGAGGTATGGGGCAGCTCCTACGAGCAGTACTTC,CASSLEVWGSSYEQYF
TRBV7-2,-,-,TRBJ1-3,TGTGCCAGCAGCTTAGCTGGGGGCGAGGACACCATATATTTT,CASSLAGGEDTIYF
TRBV20-1,once,-,TRBJ2-5,TGCAGTGCTAGATTTGCCGGGGATTCAGAGACCCAGTACTTC,CSARFAGDSETQYF
TRBV14,many,-,TRBJ2-1,TGTGCCAGCAGCCAAGGAATGACTAGTCAGTTCTTC,CASSQGMTSQFF
TRBV11-2,-,-,TRBJ2-2,TGTGCCAGCAGCTTAAAAGGGGGGAACACCGGGGAGCTGTTTTTT,CASSLKGGNTGELFF
TRBV12-3/TRBV12-4,few,TRBD1,TRBJ1-5,TGTGCCAGCAGTGACAACAGGGGCGCGGGGAATCAGCCCCAGCATTTT,CASSDNRGAGNQPQHF
TRBV7-2,-,-,TRBJ1-5,TGTGCCAGCAGCTTAGTCGGAGATAGCAATCAGCCCCATCATTTT,CASSLVGDSNQPHHF
TRBV28,-,-,TRBJ2-7,TGTGCCAGCAGTTTATTAGGGTCACCGCAGTACTTC,CASSLLGSPQYF
TRBV3-1,few,TRBD2,TRBJ2-3,TGTGCCAGCAGCCCTGAAGGCCCACTAGCGGGAGCTCTCTTGGGGGATACGCAGTATTTT,CASSPEGPLAGALLGDTQYF
TRBV27,few,-,TRBJ2-7,TGTGCCAGCAGTTTAATTGGGACACAGCTTCGGGGCGAGCAGTACTTC,CASSLIGTQLRGEQYF
TRBV29-1,many,-,TRBJ2-2,TGCAGCGGGAGGCCAGCGAACACCGGGGAGCTGTTTTTT,CSGRPANTGELFF
TRBV6-2/TRBV6-3,-,-,TRBJ2-7,TGTGCCAGCAGTTACTATGCACCGACCTACGAGCAGTACTTC,CASSYYAPTYEQYF
TRBV28,few,-,TRBJ2-2,TGTGCCAGCAGTCCGGAGACACCGTTCGTGGCCGGGGAGCTGTTTTTT,CASSPETPFVAGELFF
TRBV4-2,few,-,TRBJ1-5,TGTGCCAGCAGCCAGCCGAAAAGGGGAAAGCCCCAGCATTTT,CASSQPKRGKPQHF
TRBV12-3/TRBV12-4,many,TRBD1,TRBJ2-2,TGTGCCAGCGGGACAGGGGCTACCGGGGAGCTGTTTTTT,CASGTGATGELFF
TRBV5-1,many,TRBD2,TRBJ2-3,TGCGCCAGCAGCTTGGAGTTAACTAGCGGCACTAGCACAGATACGCAGTATTTT,CASSLELTSGTSTDTQYF